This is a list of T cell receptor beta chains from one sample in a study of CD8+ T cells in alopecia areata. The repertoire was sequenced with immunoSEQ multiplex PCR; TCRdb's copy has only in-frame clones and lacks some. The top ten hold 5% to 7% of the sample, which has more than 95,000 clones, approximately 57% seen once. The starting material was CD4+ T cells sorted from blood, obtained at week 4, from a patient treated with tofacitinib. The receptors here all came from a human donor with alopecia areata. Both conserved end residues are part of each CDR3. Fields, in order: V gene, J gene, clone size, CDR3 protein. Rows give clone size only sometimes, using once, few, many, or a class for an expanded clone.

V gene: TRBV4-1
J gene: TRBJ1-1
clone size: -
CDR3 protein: CASSQDPRRYEAFF

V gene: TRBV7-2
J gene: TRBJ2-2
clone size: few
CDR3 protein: CASSFESNTGELFF

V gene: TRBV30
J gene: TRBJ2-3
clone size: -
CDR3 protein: CAWNKLSTDTQYF

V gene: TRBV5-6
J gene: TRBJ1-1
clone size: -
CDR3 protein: CASSLFGGVSAEAFF

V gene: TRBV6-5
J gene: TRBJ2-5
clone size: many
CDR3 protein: CASSYSVRGETQYF

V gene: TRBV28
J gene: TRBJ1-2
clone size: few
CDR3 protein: CASSLWGDGYTF

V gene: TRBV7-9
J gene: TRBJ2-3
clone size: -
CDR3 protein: CASSLTSGTDTQYF

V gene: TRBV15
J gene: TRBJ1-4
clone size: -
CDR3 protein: CATSREIGPRRFF

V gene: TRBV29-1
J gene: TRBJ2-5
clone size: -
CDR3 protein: CSVGGQTQETQYF

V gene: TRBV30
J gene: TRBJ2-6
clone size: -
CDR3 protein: CALDKDSGANVLTF

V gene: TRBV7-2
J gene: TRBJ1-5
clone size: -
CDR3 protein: CASSPPGQGNNQPQHF

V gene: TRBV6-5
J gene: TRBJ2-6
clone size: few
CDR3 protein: CASSYGRSGANVLTF

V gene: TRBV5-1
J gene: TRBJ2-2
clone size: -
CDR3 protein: CASHSTQGAAGELFF